A single sample gave rise to the 24 T cell receptor beta chains below, sequenced in a study of radiotherapy plus CTLA-4 blockade in lung cancer. TCRdb's copy holds only in-frame clones and misses some; the assay was immunoSEQ multiplex PCR. The table shows approximately 80,000 clones, with about 79% occurring only once. Sample: peripheral blood, taken from a patient treated with radiotherapy plus ipilimumab. These TCRs come from a human donor with non-small cell lung cancer whose response to radiotherapy plus ipilimumab could not be evaluated. Some clones in this sample may be carry-over from other donors' samples.

CDR3 coding DNA: TGTGCCAGCTCACCAAAAGGGGGCGGCGAGCAGTACTTC. It translates to CASSPKGGGEQYF. V gene TRBV18 combines with J gene TRBJ2-7; 7 nucleotides align to TRBD1. V shed 2 bases and J 6 bases; nucleotides not matched to a gene: 4. The germline V gene has CDR1 KGHSH and CDR2 LQKENI. This CDR3 comprises 13 residues.

The chain is built from TRBV4-2 and TRBJ2-4; tentatively, D is TRBD1 (6 bases). Trimming removed 1 base from V and 8 bases from J, with 9 bases in between. The CDR3 runs to 13 residues. Germline values: CDR1 LGHNA, CDR2 YNFKEQ. This chain's CDR3 is CASSQVGADIQYF. CDR3 in DNA: TGTGCCAGCAGCCAAGTGGGGGCGGACATTCAGTACTTC.

V gene TRBV5-1 combines with J gene TRBJ2-1; D ambiguous. CDR1 and CDR2 (germline): SGHRS, YFSETQ. CDR3 length: 14 residues. The V end lost 0 bases, the J end lost 8 bases, and 12 bases lay between the germline ends. The CDR3 DNA reads as TGCGCCAGCAGCTTGGGACAAATCTTCGATGAGCAGTTCTTC. Protein product: CASSLGQIFDEQFF.

As concerns this clone: A read error may account for a junction end that differs from germline. Other DNA sequences in the sample encode the same CDR3. The CDR3 DNA reads TGCGCGTCGGGGGAGGACTTTGAAAAACTGTTTTTT. Translated: CASGEDFEKLFF. The genes are TRBV5-4 and TRBJ1-4, with D possibly matching TRBD1 (5 bases). Germline CDR1 and CDR2: SGHNT and YYREEE (reference sequence). The CDR3 extends over 12 amino acids. The full variable domain, completed using reference TRBV5-4 and TRBJ1-4, is ETGVTQSPTHLIKTRGQQVTLRCSSQSGHNTVSWYQQALGQGPQFIFQYYREEENGRGNFPPRFSGLQFPNYSSELNVNALELDDSALYLCASGEDFEKLFFGSGTQLSVL.

The CDR3 DNA follows: TGTGCCATCAGTGCAGGGTCGGTCAAAAACATTCAGTACTTC. This translates into CAISAGSVKNIQYF. The chain is built from TRBV10-3 and TRBJ2-4, with D possibly being TRBD1 (5 bases). The CDR3 length is 14 residues. The V gene lost 4 bases and the J gene lost 3 bases, with 10 bases spanning the gap. CDR1 and CDR2 from the germline V gene are ENHRY and SYGVKD.

V and J are TRBV29-1 and TRBJ1-1, with 7 positions matching TRBD1. CDR3 length: 12 residues. The germline CDR1 and CDR2 sequences are SQVTM and ANQGSEA. V trimming: 7 bases; J trimming: 10 bases; junction bases outside the gene matches: 12. The CDR3 nucleotides read TGCAGCGCCGTGACAGGGAGAGGGGTAGCTTTCTTT. The encoded protein is CSAVTGRGVAFF.

V usage is TRBV4-2 and J usage is TRBJ2-5, with 11 nucleotides matching TRBD1. The V segment lost 4 bases and the J segment 2 bases; nucleotides outside the gene matches: 3. CDR3 size: 15 residues. The germline gives CDR1 LGHNA, CDR2 YNFKEQ. This CDR3 reads CASSPRDRGQETQYF. As DNA, the CDR3 is TGTGCCAGCAGCCCCCGGGACAGGGGGCAAGAGACCCAGTACTTC.

The chain combines TRBV9 with TRBJ2-2, with D perhaps TRBD2 (5 bases). Germline V lookup: CDR1 SGDLS, CDR2 YYNGEE. Trimming shortened V by 2 bases and J by 4 bases, and 15 bases separated the two germline ends. The CDR3 has 16 amino acids. In DNA, the CDR3 is TGTGCCAGCAGCGTGGACCAACTAGTTTCCACCGGGGAGCTGTTTTTT. Its protein product is CASSVDQLVSTGELFF.

The gene calls are TRBV21-1 and TRBJ2-2; the listed D gene, TRBD1, was not tested against the DNA. TRBV21-1 counts as a pseudogene. The CDR3 has 17 residues. As DNA, the CDR3 is TGTGCCAGCAGCGCCTCTAGGGGGACACGATGTCCCGGGGAGCTGTTTTTT. It translates to CASSASRGTRCPGELFF.

This chain joins TRBV28 and TRBJ1-1; 8 positions agree with TRBD1. Germline V gives CDR1 MDHEN, CDR2 SYDVKM. V lost 3 bases, J lost 2 bases, and 8 bases stayed unmatched. There are 16 residues in the CDR3. CDR3 region: CASSFGTGGLNTEAFF. In DNA form, the CDR3 reads TGTGCCAGCAGTTTTGGCACAGGGGGGTTAAACACTGAAGCTTTCTTT.

The chain recombines TRBV5-4 with TRBJ2-1; 8 bases map to TRBD1. The CDR3 extends over 15 amino acids. The trim removed 4 bases at V and 10 bases at J, leaving 13 bases unmatched. The germline V gene has CDR1 SGHNT and CDR2 YYREEE (reference sequence). CDR3 loop: CASSAGGVVRGEQFF. The CDR3 bases are TGTGCCAGCAGCGCAGGGGGCGTCGTTCGGGGGGAGCAGTTCTTC.

V gene TRBV5-1 combines with J gene TRBJ1-6; possibly TRBD1 for D (6 bases). V was pared by 5 bases and J by 10 bases, with 19 bases between. The germline V gene encodes CDR1 SGHRS and CDR2 YFSETQ. The CDR3 is 15 residues long. CDR3 protein: CASRAGPGGGSPLHF. CDR3 in DNA: TGCGCCAGCAGGGCAGGGCCTGGGGGCGGGTCACCCCTCCACTTT.

There are a few counts of this clone. V gene TRBV6-1 combines with J gene TRBJ1-5; 10 bases are a match to TRBD1. V lost 5 bases and J lost 5; bases outside the gene matches: 6. Germline CDR1 MNHNS, CDR2 SASEGT. CDR3 length equals 15 residues. This CDR3 is CASSSRDRGYQPQHF. The CDR3 region has the DNA TGTGCCAGCAGTTCCCGGGACAGGGGATATCAGCCCCAGCATTTT.

The chain uses TRBV4-1 and TRBJ2-5; no reliable D call. Trimming removed 3 bases from V and 5 bases from J, with 13 bases in between. Germline V gene sequence: CDR1 MGHRA, CDR2 YSYEKL. The CDR3 runs 14 residues. As DNA, the CDR3 is TGCGCCAGCAGCCATGGAACAGTCGGCGAGACCCAGTACTTC. Amino acids: CASSHGTVGETQYF.

The rearrangement links TRBV9 to TRBJ2-1; TRBD2 agrees at 9 bases. The germline V gene encodes CDR1 SGDLS and CDR2 YYNGEE. The ends lost 3 bases at V and 6 bases at J; junction bases unmatched: 4. The CDR3 loop spans 14 amino acids. CDR3 region: CASSGGTSINEQFF. As DNA, the CDR3 is TGTGCCAGCAGCGGCGGGACTAGCATCAATGAGCAGTTCTTC.

This chain connects TRBV5-1 to TRBJ2-5; no reliable D call. Germline CDR1 SGHRS, CDR2 YFSETQ. V lost 1 base and J lost 1, with 5 bases in between. The CDR3 runs to 13 residues. CDR3: CASSLSSQETQYF. The CDR3 DNA follows: TGCGCCAGCAGCTTGTCTAGCCAAGAGACCCAGTACTTC.

The count of this clone is one. The J gene is TRBJ1-2, the V gene TRBV5-4; TRBD1 matches 8 bases. V gave up 1 base and J gave up 5 bases; unmatched junction bases: 7. Germline V gives CDR1 SGHNT, CDR2 YYREEE (reference sequence). The CDR3 extends over 15 amino acids. The CDR3 sequence: CASSLNRGVVYGYTF. The DNA for the CDR3 is TGTGCCAGCAGCTTGAACAGGGGGGTTGTATATGGCTACACCTTC.

As for this clone: The CDR3 ends on some other residue instead of the conserved phenylalanine or tryptophan, so this is likely a read error. The rearrangement links TRBV9 to TRBJ2-7, with 7 nucleotides matching TRBD1. CDR3 length equals 15 residues. Germline V gives CDR1 SGDLS, CDR2 YYNGEE. V was clipped by 2 bases and J by 9 bases; unmatched bases: 14. The CDR3 region has the DNA TGTGCCAGCAGCGTTGGGGGACAGCGCAGCACGGGGCAGTACCTC. Its translation: CASSVGGQRSTGQYL.

The J gene is TRBJ2-2, the V gene TRBV5-1; possible D gene TRBD1, 6 bases. The CDR3 consists of 16 residues. Trimming pared 7 bases from V and 1 base from J, leaving 17 bases between. Germline CDR1 SGHRS, CDR2 YFSETQ. As DNA, the CDR3 is TGCGCCAGCTCGATGGACAGCCATATGAACACCGGGGAGCTGTTTTTT. Translation: CASSMDSHMNTGELFF.

V and J are TRBV10-3 and TRBJ1-2; a possible D gene is TRBD1 (6 bases). The CDR3 has 16 amino acids. Germline values: CDR1 ENHRY, CDR2 SYGVKD. Trimming left V 2 bases short and J 8 bases short, with 21 bases between. The CDR3 here is CAISERVGGTAEGYTF. The DNA of the CDR3 is TGTGCCATCAGTGAGCGGGTAGGGGGAACCGCGGAAGGCTACACCTTC.

About this clone: Other DNA sequences in the sample encode the same CDR3. For the CDR3, the DNA is TGTGCCAGCAGCCCAGGACAGGGGGCGCGAGTCACTGAAGCTTTCTTT. Translated, it gives CASSPGQGARVTEAFF. The chain links TRBV7-2 to TRBJ1-1; 11 bases match TRBD1. This CDR3 spans 16 amino acids. CDR1 is SGHTA, CDR2 FQGNSA, per germline. The ends lost 5 bases at V and 4 bases at J; junction bases unmatched: 9.

This clone was detected only once. This chain connects TRBV7-3 to TRBJ2-5, with TRBD2 as a possible D gene (7 bases). With 2 bases removed from V and 5 bases from J, the gap between germline ends came to 15 bases. Germline V gene lookup returns CDR1 SGHTA and CDR2 FQGTGA. The CDR3 consists of 15 residues. The CDR3 loop is CASSLRGAIGETQYF. CDR3 bases: TGTGCCAGCAGCTTACGGGGGGCAATTGGGGAGACCCAGTACTTC.

V and J are TRBV18 and TRBJ1-1; D not certain. The CDR3 totals 15 residues. Trimming removed 0 bases at V and 0 bases at J, with 8 bases between. The V gene's germline CDR1 is KGHSH and CDR2 LQKENI. The CDR3 spells CASSPPRGMNTEAFF. The CDR3 coding sequence is TGTGCCAGCTCACCACCGCGGGGAATGAACACTGAAGCTTTCTTT.

There are a few counts of this clone. The V and J genes are TRBV5-4 and TRBJ1-1; 7 bases are shared with TRBD1. CDR1 and CDR2 (germline): SGHNT, YYREEE (reference sequence). J lost 2 bases, V lost 1 base, and 2 bases had no gene match. The CDR3 length is 14 residues. CDR3 amino acids: CASSLQGGNTEAFF. The CDR3 DNA reads TGTGCCAGCAGCTTGCAGGGGGGTAACACTGAAGCTTTCTTT.